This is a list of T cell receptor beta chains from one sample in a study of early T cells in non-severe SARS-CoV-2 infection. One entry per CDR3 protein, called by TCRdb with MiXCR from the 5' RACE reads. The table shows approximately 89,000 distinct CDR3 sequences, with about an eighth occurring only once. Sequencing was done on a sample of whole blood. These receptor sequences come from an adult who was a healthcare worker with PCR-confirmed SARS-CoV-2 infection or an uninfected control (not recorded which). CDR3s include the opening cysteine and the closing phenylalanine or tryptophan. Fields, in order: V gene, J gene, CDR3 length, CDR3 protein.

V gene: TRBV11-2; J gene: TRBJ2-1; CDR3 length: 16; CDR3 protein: CASSPRRLAGLNEQFF
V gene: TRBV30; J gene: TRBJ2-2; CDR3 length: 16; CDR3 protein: CAWSGRWTGGSGELFF
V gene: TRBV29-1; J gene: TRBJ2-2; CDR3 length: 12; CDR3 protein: CSVLGGTGELFF
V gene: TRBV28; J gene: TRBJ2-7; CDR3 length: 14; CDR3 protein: CASREQGVLYEQYF
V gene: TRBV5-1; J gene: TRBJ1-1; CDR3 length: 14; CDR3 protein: CASSLGERDTEAFF
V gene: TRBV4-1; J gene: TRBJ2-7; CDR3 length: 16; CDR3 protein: CASSPGLSGRAYEQYF
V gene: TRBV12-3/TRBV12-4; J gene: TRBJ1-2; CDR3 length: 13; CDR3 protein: CASSPGPLESYTF
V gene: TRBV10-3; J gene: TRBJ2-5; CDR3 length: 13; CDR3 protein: CAVSRESGETQYF
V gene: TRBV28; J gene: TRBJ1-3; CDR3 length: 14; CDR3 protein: CASSLYVSENTIYF
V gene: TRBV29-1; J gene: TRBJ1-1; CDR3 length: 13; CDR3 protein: CSVYSQGNTEAFF
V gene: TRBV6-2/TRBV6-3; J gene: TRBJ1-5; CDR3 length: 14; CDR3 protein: CASRISYSNQPQHF
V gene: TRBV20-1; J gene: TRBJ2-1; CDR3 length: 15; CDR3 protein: CSATGTSGAGNEQFF
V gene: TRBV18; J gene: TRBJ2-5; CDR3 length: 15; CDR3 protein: CASSPLADSRETQYF
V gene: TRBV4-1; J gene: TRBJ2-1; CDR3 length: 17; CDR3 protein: CASSQGGGLSSYNEQFF
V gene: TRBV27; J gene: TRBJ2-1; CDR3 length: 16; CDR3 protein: CASSFLGQSSYNEQFF
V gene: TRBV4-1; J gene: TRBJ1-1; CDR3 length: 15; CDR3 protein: CASSQVWQPNTEAFF
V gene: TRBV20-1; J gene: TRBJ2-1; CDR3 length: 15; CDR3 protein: CSAPLRGGLYNEQFF
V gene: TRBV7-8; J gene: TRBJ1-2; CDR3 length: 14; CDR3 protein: CASSFTGSSHGYTF
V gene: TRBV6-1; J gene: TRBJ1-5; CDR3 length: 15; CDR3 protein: CASSEAKDRALPQHF
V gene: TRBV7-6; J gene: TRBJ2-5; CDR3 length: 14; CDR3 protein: CASSQQGGQETQYF
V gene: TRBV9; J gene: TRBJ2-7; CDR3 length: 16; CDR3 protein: CASSVEGTSGSYEQYF
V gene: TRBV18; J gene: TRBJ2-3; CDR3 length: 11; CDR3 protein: CASSPADTQYF
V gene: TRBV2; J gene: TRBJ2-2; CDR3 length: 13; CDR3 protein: CASSDEYTGELFF
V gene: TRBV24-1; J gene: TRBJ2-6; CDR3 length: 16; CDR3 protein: CATSDYRASGANVLTF
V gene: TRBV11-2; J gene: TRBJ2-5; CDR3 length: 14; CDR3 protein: CASSLERLAPIQYF